The 27 T cell receptor beta chains below come from one sample, sequenced in a study of T cells in localized non-small cell lung cancer. Here immunoSEQ multiplex PCR was the method, and the copy in TCRdb shows in-frame clones only, minus some. Of tens of thousands of clones listed, about 90% were seen once; the top ten hold around 7%. The input for sequencing was peripheral blood, taken before any cancer treatment. The receptors originated from a male donor at least 60 years old with stage I squamous cell lung carcinoma.

The rearrangement joins TRBV5-1 to TRBJ1-5, with D uncertain. V lost 0 bases to trimming and J lost 3 bases, with 4 bases between them. Germline assignment: CDR1 SGHRS and CDR2 YFSETQ. There are 13 residues in the CDR3. DNA for the CDR3: TGCGCCAGCAGCTTGGAAGACAATCAGCCCCAGCATTTT. Protein: CASSLEDNQPQHF.

The rearrangement links TRBV30 to TRBJ2-3; the match to TRBD1 covers 9 bases. CDR3 size: 14 residues. CDR1 is GTSNPN and CDR2 is SVGIG in the germline V gene (reference sequence). J lost 5 bases, V lost 2 bases, and 5 bases had no gene match. The CDR3 DNA sequence: TGTGCCTGGAGTAAGAACAGGGGGCAAGATACGCAGTATTTT. Translation gives CAWSKNRGQDTQYF.

V usage is TRBV2 and J usage is TRBJ1-1; perhaps TRBD1 as D (6 bases). Germline CDR1 reads SNHLY; CDR2 reads FYNNEI. V was trimmed by 8 bases and J by 4 bases, leaving 14 bases between them. CDR3 length: 13 residues. DNA of the CDR3: TGTGCCAGCTACGGGGGAGGGGGCACTGAAGCTTTCTTT. Translated, it gives CASYGGGGTEAFF.

The chain carries TRBV29-1 and TRBJ2-3, with D possibly being TRBD1 (5 bases). This CDR3 has 13 amino acids. Germline CDR1 is SQVTM and CDR2 is ANQGSEA. Trimming took off 2 bases at V and 0 bases at J, with 6 bases between the two ends. CDR3 protein: CSVEPGSTDTQYF. The CDR3 region has the DNA TGCAGCGTTGAACCAGGGAGCACAGATACGCAGTATTTT.

This chain joins TRBV9 and TRBJ1-5, with D possibly TRBD1 on 5 matching bases. Per the germline V gene, CDR1 is SGDLS and CDR2 is YYNGEE. Deletions cut 4 bases from V and 4 bases from J, with 15 bases between. The CDR3 runs to 15 residues. CDR3 loop: CASSPGLGANQPQHF. In DNA, the CDR3 is TGTGCCAGCAGCCCCGGACTCGGGGCTAATCAGCCCCAGCATTTT.

The chain links TRBV19 to TRBJ1-6; tentative D call: TRBD1 (6 bases). Germline V gives CDR1 LNHDA, CDR2 SQIVND (reference sequence). CDR3 length: 14 residues. V was trimmed by 5 bases and J by 8 bases, leaving 13 bases between them. The CDR3 DNA follows: TGTGCCAGTAGTTCCGACAGGCCCGATTCACCCCTCCACTTT. This translates into CASSSDRPDSPLHF. The variable domain in full, with the rest retrieved from reference TRBV19 and TRBJ1-6, is DGGITQSPKYLFRKEGQNVTLSCEQNLNHDAMYWYRQDPGQGLRLIYYSQIVNDFQKGDIAEGYSVSREKKESFPLTVTSAQKNPTAFYLCASSSDRPDSPLHFGNGTRLTVT.

The rearrangement joins TRBV19 to TRBJ2-1; either TRBD1 or TRBD2 may fit D (6 bases each). The germline V gene has CDR1 LNHDA and CDR2 SQIVND (reference sequence). This CDR3 spans 14 amino acids. Between the trimmed V and J ends, which lost 5 bases and 8 bases, there was a span of 16 bases. CDR3 coding DNA: TGTGCCAGTAGTCTTGCTACAGGGAGGTATGAGCAGTTCTTC. Protein sequence: CASSLATGRYEQFF.

The V and J genes are TRBV4-2 and TRBJ2-3; D is possibly TRBD2 (7 bases). Trimming pared 1 base from V and 4 bases from J, leaving 12 bases between. The CDR3 is 15 amino acids. The germline gives CDR1 LGHNA, CDR2 YNFKEQ. The CDR3 DNA reads TGTGCCAGCAGCCAAGGAGGGGGGGAGGCAGATACGCAGTATTTT. Translating it yields CASSQGGGEADTQYF.

V gene TRBV6-1 combines with J gene TRBJ2-5, with TRBD1 as a possible D gene (5 bases). The CDR3 is made up of 16 amino acids. Germline V gene lookup returns CDR1 MNHNS and CDR2 SASEGT. Trimming stripped 1 base from V and 0 bases from J, with 12 bases between. CDR3 nucleotide sequence: TGTGCCAGCAGTGAAGTAGAACAGGTTTACCAAGAGACCCAGTACTTC. Residues: CASSEVEQVYQETQYF.

This clone is medium-sized within its sample. This chain links TRBV4-2 with TRBJ1-5; D is unresolved. Trimming took 0 bases from V and 5 from J, leaving 11 bases between them. This CDR3 contains 15 residues. Germline values: CDR1 LGHNA, CDR2 YNFKEQ. CDR3 protein: CASSQERRSHQPQHF. The CDR3 bases are TGTGCCAGCAGCCAAGAAAGGAGATCGCATCAGCCCCAGCATTTT.

J is TRBJ1-2 and V is TRBV29-1, with D tentatively TRBD1 (5 bases). Germline V CDR1 and CDR2: SQVTM, ANQGSEA. The CDR3 loop spans 12 amino acids. V dropped 8 bases and J dropped 6 bases, with 16 bases sitting between them. The CDR3 is CSFNGAQNGYTF. Written as DNA, the CDR3 is TGCAGCTTTAACGGGGCCCAAAATGGCTACACCTTC.

The rearrangement links TRBV5-1 to TRBJ1-1; 8 nucleotides line up with TRBD1. Unmatched junction bases numbered 8, after V lost 3 bases and J lost 1 base. The CDR3 extends over 16 amino acids. Germline V gives CDR1 SGHRS, CDR2 YFSETQ. The CDR3 sequence: CASSWGMTGANTEAFF. In DNA form, the CDR3 reads TGCGCCAGCAGCTGGGGAATGACAGGGGCGAACACTGAAGCTTTCTTT.

The J gene is TRBJ1-2, the V gene TRBV10-3; 7 nucleotides match TRBD1. The germline gives CDR1 ENHRY, CDR2 SYGVKD. V dropped 6 bases and J dropped 4; count of bases not matched to a gene: 5. The CDR3 is 13 residues long. CDR3 nucleotides: TGTGCCATCAGCGTACAGGGGAGCTATGGCTACACCTTC. Its translation is CAISVQGSYGYTF.

This clone was recorded only once. The V and J genes are TRBV9 and TRBJ1-3; D unclear. Trimming removed 4 bases from V and 0 bases from J, with 11 bases in between. Germline CDR1 SGDLS, CDR2 YYNGEE. The CDR3 length is 15 residues. The CDR3 sequence is CASSTLDGSGNTIYF. Here the CDR3 DNA reads TGTGCCAGCAGCACCTTAGACGGCTCTGGAAACACCATATATTTT.

The chain uses TRBV19 and TRBJ1-4; D is undetermined. The CDR3 contains 13 residues. V lost 5 bases and J 6 bases, leaving 10 bases between the germline ends. The germline CDR1 and CDR2 sequences are LNHDA and SQIVND (reference sequence). The CDR3 DNA follows: TGTGCCAGTAGTCGGGGTACTGATGAAAAACTGTTTTTT. Protein product: CASSRGTDEKLFF.

The DNA for the CDR3 is TGCGCCAGCAGCCAAGGAAAAGGGACTGGCACAGATACGCAGTATTTT. Translation: CASSQGKGTGTDTQYF. The rearrangement links TRBV4-3 to TRBJ2-3; a weak D match, TRBD2 (6 bases). This CDR3 has 16 residues. Germline V lookup: CDR1 LGHNA, CDR2 YSLEER. V was cut by 1 base and J by 1 base, with 12 bases left in between.

CDR3 in DNA: TGTGCTAGTGGTTTGGTGATCGCGACAGCCGATAGTTGGTCCCAGCATTTT. Protein sequence: CASGLVIATADSWSQHF. V gene TRBV12-5 combines with J gene TRBJ1-5, with D possibly matching TRBD1 (5 bases). V was cut by 0 bases and J by 11 bases, with 23 bases left in between. This CDR3 region has 17 residues. Germline CDR1 reads LGHNT; CDR2 reads FRNRAP.

The chain is built from TRBV5-4 and TRBJ1-2; a possible D gene is TRBD1 (5 bases). Germline-derived CDR1 and CDR2 are SGHNT and YYREEE (reference sequence). The ends were cut back, 0 bases at V and 3 bases at J, with 6 bases in the middle. The CDR3 is 13 amino acids. The CDR3 DNA reads TGTGCCAGCAGCTTGGCCAGGGACTATGGCTACACCTTC. Translation: CASSLARDYGYTF.

This sequence joins TRBV18 and TRBJ1-5, with D possibly being TRBD1 (5 bases). CDR3 length: 14 amino acids. Per germline, CDR1 KGHSH and CDR2 LQKENI. The V gene lost 6 bases and the J gene lost 4 bases, with 13 bases spanning the gap. CDR3 nucleotides: TGTGCCAGCTCTCAAAGTGGGGCGAATCAGCCCCAGCATTTT. This sequence encodes CASSQSGANQPQHF.

This clone was picked up a small number of times. The gene calls are TRBV7-8 and TRBJ1-5, with D possibly being TRBD1 (6 bases). This CDR3 comprises 17 residues. The V gene's germline CDR1 is SGHVS and CDR2 FQNEAQ. Trimming removed 1 base from V and 9 bases from J, with 22 bases in between. CDR3 loop: CASSLVGGGGPSAPQHF. The CDR3 DNA reads as TGTGCCAGCAGCTTAGTAGGGGGGGGCGGCCCTTCTGCGCCCCAGCATTTT.

The chain combines TRBV18 with TRBJ2-7; perhaps D is TRBD1 or TRBD2 (5 bases each). The CDR3 sequence is 15 residues long. Germline CDR1 KGHSH, CDR2 LQKENI. V lost 3 bases and J lost 3, with 15 bases in between. The CDR3 loop is CASSPSGLGVYEQYF. The CDR3 DNA follows: TGTGCCAGCTCACCCTCAGGGTTGGGGGTCTACGAGCAGTACTTC.

The J gene is TRBJ2-2, the V gene TRBV9; 14 nucleotides align to TRBD2. Germline V gene sequence: CDR1 SGDLS, CDR2 YYNGEE. CDR3 length equals 17 residues. With V trimmed by 3 bases and J by 5 bases, 6 bases remained unmatched. CDR3 residues: CASSATSGGAETGELFF. CDR3 nucleotide sequence: TGTGCCAGCAGCGCGACTAGCGGGGGGGCCGAGACCGGGGAGCTGTTTTTT. Combining the CDR3 with reference TRBV9 and TRBJ2-2 gives the whole variable domain DSGVTQTPKHLITATGQRVTLRCSPRSGDLSVYWYQQSLDQGLQFLIQYYNGEERAKGNILERFSAQQFPDLHSELNLSSLELGDSALYFCASSATSGGAETGELFFGEGSRLTVL.

This clone came up once. V and J are TRBV10-3 and TRBJ2-1; no definite D call. Trimming took off 3 bases at V and 6 bases at J, with 9 bases between the two ends. This CDR3 has 13 amino acids. Germline lookup yields CDR1 ENHRY and CDR2 SYGVKD. The CDR3 reads CAISETKANEQFF. CDR3 in DNA: TGTGCCATCAGTGAAACTAAGGCCAATGAGCAGTTCTTC.

The genes are TRBV9 and TRBJ1-2; D unclear. V was trimmed by 0 bases and J by 5 bases, leaving 17 bases between them. The germline V gene has CDR1 SGDLS and CDR2 YYNGEE. The CDR3 runs to 16 residues. CDR3 nucleotide sequence: TGTGCCAGCAGCGTAGGGCCTTCGCAGGCCGGGTATGGCTACACCTTC. Its translation: CASSVGPSQAGYGYTF.

The rearrangement links TRBV4-3 to TRBJ1-4; 7 bases are shared with TRBD1. V lost 4 bases and J lost 0; bases outside the gene matches: 14. The CDR3 sequence is 19 residues long. Germline V gives CDR1 LGHNA, CDR2 YSLEER. CDR3 amino acids: CASSRASGTDKSTNEKLFF. CDR3 in DNA: TGCGCCAGCAGCCGGGCCTCCGGGACAGACAAATCAACTAATGAAAAACTGTTTTTT.

This clone was seen only once. V gene TRBV30 combines with J gene TRBJ2-7; a weak D match, TRBD1 (5 bases). The V and J ends lost 1 base and 2 bases respectively, with 9 bases between them. Germline values: CDR1 GTSNPN, CDR2 SVGIG (reference sequence). The CDR3 length is 13 residues. The CDR3 sequence is CAWSAAGTYEQYF. CDR3 bases: TGTGCCTGGAGTGCCGCAGGGACCTACGAGCAGTACTTC.

This clone was found once. This chain connects TRBV11-3 to TRBJ2-1; 11 bases are a match to TRBD1. With V trimmed by 5 bases and J by 7 bases, 4 bases remained unmatched. CDR1 is SGHNT, CDR2 YENEEA, per germline. The CDR3 extends over 14 amino acids. CDR3: CASSGTGGGNEQFF. The CDR3 DNA reads as TGTGCCAGCAGCGGGACAGGGGGAGGTAATGAGCAGTTCTTC.